This section outlines one T cell receptor (beta chain) sequence together with its context. Researchers made TCR beta libraries by using iRepertoire HTBI primers and running Arm-PCR on CDR3 regions. One entry per CDR3 protein, called by TCRdb with MiXCR from the multiplex PCR reads. The data show 500,000 to 700,000 distinct CDR3 sequences, around 30% seen once. This CDR3 region has 14 residues. V lost 3 bases and J 3 bases, leaving 12 bases between the germline ends. CDR1 LNHDA and CDR2 SQIVND come from the germline V gene (reference sequence). Regarding time point: persistent/refractory GD, antithyroid drugs over 5 years with positive TRAb. PBMC-extracted RNA yielded the TCR library. The data are from a study of regulatory T cells in long-lasting Graves disease.

The sequence was collected from a female donor with Graves disease. The V gene is TRBV19, the J gene TRBJ2-7; D not resolved. The specimen comprised peripheral blood mononuclear cells (PBMCs), sampled when the disease was refractory, from a patient treated with antithyroid drugs. CDR3 region: CASSIRAGIYEQYF. Written as DNA, the CDR3 is TGTGCCAGTAGTATTAGGGCAGGAATCTACGAGCAGTACTTC.